The 22 T cell receptor beta chains given below trace back to one sample, sequenced in a study of blood T cell repertoires in COVID-19. The repertoire was sequenced with immunoSEQ multiplex PCR; TCRdb's copy has only in-frame clones and lacks some. The sample lists 490,000 or so clones, 70% to 90% occurring once. Sequencing used PBMCs or T cells enriched from blood (not recorded which). The receptors derive from a woman aged 55 to 70 who had recovered from COVID-19.

This chain connects TRBV2 to TRBJ1-6, with TRBD1 identical over 9 bases. From germline, CDR1 is SNHLY and CDR2 FYNNEI. The trim removed 2 bases at V and 9 bases at J, leaving 8 bases unmatched. The CDR3 has 16 amino acids. The CDR3 spells CASSERGQGGISPLHF. Written as DNA, the CDR3 is TGTGCCAGCAGTGAAAGGGGACAGGGAGGAATTTCACCCCTCCACTTT.

The rearrangement joins TRBV24-1 to TRBJ1-5; 11 positions agree with TRBD1. V trimming: 2 bases; J trimming: 7 bases; junction bases outside the gene matches: 9. Germline V gives CDR1 KGHDR, CDR2 SFDVKD. This CDR3 has 17 residues. The CDR3 region has the DNA TGTGCCACCAGTGATTCAAGGACAGGGGGCGGCCGGCAGCCCCAGCATTTT. It translates to CATSDSRTGGGRQPQHF.

The genes are TRBV19 and TRBJ2-7, with TRBD1 matching 8 bases. Germline V CDR1 and CDR2: LNHDA, SQIVND (reference sequence). The CDR3 runs to 13 residues. V was pared by 8 bases and J by 3 bases, with 6 bases of the junction left unmatched. The CDR3 bases are TGTGCCAGTTCAGGACAGGGCATCTACGAGCAGTACTTC. Translation: CASSGQGIYEQYF.

The chain links TRBV9 to TRBJ1-3; TRBD1 aligns across 7 bases. Trimming took 5 bases from V and 3 from J; bases not matched to a gene: 8. The germline V gene encodes CDR1 SGDLS and CDR2 YYNGEE. The CDR3 is 15 residues long. In nucleotides, the CDR3 is TGTGCCAGCAGTCGAGAGGGGGCGGATGGAAACACCATATATTTT. This sequence encodes CASSREGADGNTIYF.

V is TRBV24-1 and J is TRBJ2-3; D perhaps matches TRBD1 (6 bases). Trimming cost V 3 bases and J 0 bases, with 21 bases left between them. The CDR3 extends over 19 amino acids. The germline V gene has CDR1 KGHDR and CDR2 SFDVKD. CDR3 protein: CATSDDRTAGPFSTDTQYF. The CDR3 DNA reads as TGTGCCACCAGTGATGATAGGACAGCAGGCCCGTTCAGCACAGATACGCAGTATTTT.

V and J are TRBV2 and TRBJ1-4, with a possible D match to TRBD1 (5 bases). CDR3 length: 13 amino acids. Germline V gives CDR1 SNHLY, CDR2 FYNNEI. V gave up 7 bases and J gave up 4 bases, with 10 bases separating them. This CDR3 reads CASTTGINEKLFF. CDR3 coding DNA: TGTGCCAGCACTACAGGAATTAATGAAAAACTGTTTTTT.

The J gene is TRBJ2-1, the V gene TRBV9; D perhaps matches TRBD2 (6 bases). The CDR3 covers 14 residues. Germline CDR1 is SGDLS and CDR2 is YYNGEE. Between the trimmed V and J ends, which lost 4 bases and 6 bases, there was a span of 14 bases. This CDR3 is CASSPRDWSNEQFF. The CDR3 nucleotides are TGTGCCAGCAGCCCCCGGGACTGGAGCAATGAGCAGTTCTTC.

The rearrangement joins TRBV4-1 to TRBJ2-5, with 8 bases lining up with TRBD1. The V segment lost 3 bases and the J segment 4 bases; nucleotides outside the gene matches: 7. CDR1 is MGHRA, CDR2 YSYEKL, per germline. The CDR3 runs 15 residues. The CDR3 is CASSQRGQVGETQYF. In nucleotides, the CDR3 is TGCGCCAGCAGCCAGAGGGGACAGGTCGGAGAGACCCAGTACTTC.

This chain joins TRBV27 and TRBJ2-6, with TRBD1 as a possible D gene (6 bases). The CDR3 covers 18 residues. The germline V gene encodes CDR1 MNHEY and CDR2 SMNVEV (reference sequence). The V gene lost 4 bases and the J gene lost 0 bases, with 16 bases spanning the gap. The DNA for the CDR3 is TGTGCCAGCAGTTCCGGGACATTGCTCGGCTCTGGGGCCAACGTCCTGACTTTC. Translation gives CASSSGTLLGSGANVLTF.

In DNA, the CDR3 is TGTGCCAGCAGCTTAGGCCGGGAGGGGCTCTATGGCTACACCTTC. It encodes CASSLGREGLYGYTF. The genes are TRBV7-8 and TRBJ1-2, with TRBD1 as a possible D gene (5 bases). This CDR3 comprises 15 residues. V dropped 1 base and J dropped 4 bases, with 13 bases sitting between them. Per the germline V gene, CDR1 is SGHVS and CDR2 is FQNEAQ.

The rearrangement joins TRBV5-5 to TRBJ1-1; D may be TRBD1 (5 bases). Trimming cost V 4 bases and J 4 bases, with 20 bases left between them. The length of the CDR3 is 16 residues. In germline, CDR1 is SGHKS, CDR2 YYEKEE (reference sequence). CDR3 residues: CASSPDRARGTTEAFF. CDR3 DNA: TGTGCCAGCAGCCCCGACCGGGCCCGCGGGACCACTGAAGCTTTCTTT.

The V and J genes are TRBV11-2 and TRBJ1-1; D call uncertain. Germline-derived CDR1 and CDR2 are SGHAT and FQNNGV. Trimming shortened V by 1 base and J by 6 bases, and 6 bases separated the two germline ends. The length of the CDR3 is 12 residues. CDR3 protein: CASSLGISEAFF. DNA for the CDR3: TGTGCCAGCAGCTTAGGTATCTCTGAAGCTTTCTTT.

V gene TRBV4-2 combines with J gene TRBJ1-2, with 12 bases matching TRBD1. This CDR3 is 16 amino acids long. Germline values: CDR1 LGHNA, CDR2 YNFKEQ. J gave up 7 bases and V 4 bases, and 10 bases lay outside the gene matches. The CDR3 nucleotides read TGTGCCAGCAGCCGAGATGGGGACAGGGGGCTAGGTGGCTACACCTTC. Its protein product is CASSRDGDRGLGGYTF.

The rearrangement links TRBV11-2 to TRBJ1-2; unclear D gene. There are 17 residues in the CDR3. V was cut by 2 bases and J by 1 base, with 17 bases left in between. Germline V lookup: CDR1 SGHAT, CDR2 FQNNGV. The CDR3 bases are TGTGCCAGCAGCTTAACATGGACTCCCCACTTTAACTATGGCTACACCTTC. It specifies CASSLTWTPHFNYGYTF.

The chain links TRBV9 to TRBJ2-5; 14 bases are a match to TRBD2. J was trimmed by 8 bases and V by 4 bases; bases with no gene match: 10. The CDR3 contains 16 residues. Germline assignment: CDR1 SGDLS and CDR2 YYNGEE. The CDR3 region is CASSPGTSGGKATQYF. The CDR3 nucleotides are TGTGCCAGCAGCCCAGGGACTAGCGGGGGCAAAGCTACCCAGTACTTC.

V usage is TRBV19 and J usage is TRBJ1-1; no firm D call. This CDR3 comprises 16 residues. From germline, CDR1 is LNHDA and CDR2 SQIVND (reference sequence). The V end was cut by 2 bases, the J end by 5 bases, with 18 bases between. CDR3 DNA: TGTGCCAGTAGTATAAAGATAACAATCGCGGAAACTGAAGCTTTCTTT. Protein sequence: CASSIKITIAETEAFF.

The chain links TRBV7-9 to TRBJ2-1; D possibly corresponds to TRBD2 (5 bases). The CDR3 consists of 12 residues. From germline, CDR1 is SEHNR and CDR2 FQNEAQ (reference sequence). The V end was cut by 7 bases, the J end by 9 bases, with 13 bases between. The DNA of the CDR3 is TGTGCCAGCAAAGCGGCGGGCAGTGAGCAGTTCTTC. It translates to CASKAAGSEQFF.

The chain carries TRBV12-3 or TRBV12-4 and TRBJ1-2; D ambiguous. There are 12 residues in the CDR3. Trimming pared 3 bases from V and 3 bases from J, leaving 5 bases between. CDR3 protein: CASSFLYYGYTF. In nucleotides, the CDR3 is TGTGCCAGCAGTTTCCTCTACTATGGCTACACCTTC.

For the CDR3, the DNA is TGTGCCAGCAGTGAAGGACAGACTAATGAAAAACTGTTTTTT. Its translation is CASSEGQTNEKLFF. This sequence joins TRBV25-1 and TRBJ1-4, with D maybe TRBD1 (6 bases). This CDR3 region has 14 residues. V dropped 2 bases and J dropped 2 bases, with 6 bases sitting between them. Germline values: CDR1 MGHDK, CDR2 SYGVNS.

This sequence joins TRBV6-5 and TRBJ1-1, with D uncertain. The V and J ends lost 2 bases and 6 bases respectively, with 10 bases between them. The CDR3 totals 13 residues. Looked up from germline, CDR1 is MNHEY and CDR2 is SVGAGI. CDR3 amino acids: CASSYPKAAEAFF. For the CDR3, the DNA is TGTGCCAGCAGTTACCCGAAGGCGGCTGAAGCTTTCTTT.

The DNA of the CDR3 is TGTGCCAGCAGTTTTGGAGCGGCGAATTCACCCCTCCACTTT. Protein product: CASSFGAANSPLHF. The chain joins TRBV27 to TRBJ1-6; D is unclear. The germline CDR1 and CDR2 sequences are MNHEY and SMNVEV (reference sequence). The germline V and J ends were trimmed by 3 bases and 7 bases, with 10 bases remaining between them. CDR3 length: 14 residues.

Details on this clone: At one end, the junction sequence differs from germline, possibly due to a read error. V usage is TRBV7-7 and J usage is TRBJ2-3; D perhaps matches TRBD2 (6 bases). The CDR3 extends over 14 amino acids. Per germline, CDR1 SSHAT and CDR2 FNYEAQ (reference sequence). The CDR3 DNA reads TGTGCTAGCAGCTTAGTGGGGGGAACAGATACGCAGTATTTT. It yields the protein CASSLVGGTDTQYF.